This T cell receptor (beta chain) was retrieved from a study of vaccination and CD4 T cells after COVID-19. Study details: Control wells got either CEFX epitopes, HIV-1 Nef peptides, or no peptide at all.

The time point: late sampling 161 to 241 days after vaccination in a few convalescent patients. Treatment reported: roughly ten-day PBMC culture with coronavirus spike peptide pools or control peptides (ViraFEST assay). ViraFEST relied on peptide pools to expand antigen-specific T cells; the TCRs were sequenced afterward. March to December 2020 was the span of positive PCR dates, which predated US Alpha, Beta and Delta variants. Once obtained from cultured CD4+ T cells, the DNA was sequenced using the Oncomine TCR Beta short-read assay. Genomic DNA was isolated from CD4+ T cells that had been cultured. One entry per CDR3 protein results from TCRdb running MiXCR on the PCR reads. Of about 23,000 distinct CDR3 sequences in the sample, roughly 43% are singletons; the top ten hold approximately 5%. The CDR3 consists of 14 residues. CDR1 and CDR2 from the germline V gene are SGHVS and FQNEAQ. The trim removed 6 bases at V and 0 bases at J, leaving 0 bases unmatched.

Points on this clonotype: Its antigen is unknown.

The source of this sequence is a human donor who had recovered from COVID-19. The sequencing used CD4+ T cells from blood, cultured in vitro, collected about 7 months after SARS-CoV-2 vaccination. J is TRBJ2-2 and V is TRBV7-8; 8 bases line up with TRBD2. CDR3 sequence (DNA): TGTGCCAGCAGACTAGCGGCGAACACCGGGGAGCTGTTTTTT. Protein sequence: CASRLAANTGELFF.